The rows below give T cell receptor beta chains drawn from one sample of a study of blood T cell repertoires in COVID-19. TCRdb's copy holds only in-frame clones and misses some; the assay was immunoSEQ multiplex PCR. The table lists about 350,000 clones, 85% to 90% of them singletons, with around 0.92% in the top ten. Sample: PBMCs or T cells enriched from blood (not recorded which). All receptors derive from a woman between 25 and 40 years old who had been exposed to COVID-19. Both conserved end residues are part of each CDR3. Fields, in order: clone size, V gene, J gene, D gene, CDR3 protein, CDR3 DNA. D genes are given only for firm matches. Only some rows state a clone size, as once, few, many or a class for expanded clones.

abundance: NA
v_gene: TRBV19
j_gene: TRBJ2-7
d_gene: NA
CDR3aa: CASSRDPGQYYEQYF
CDR3nt: TGTGCCAGTAGTAGGGACCCGGGACAATACTACGAGCAGTACTTC

abundance: NA
v_gene: TRBV2
j_gene: TRBJ1-6
d_gene: TRBD1
CDR3aa: CASSEDRAQPLHF
CDR3nt: TGTGCCAGCAGTGAGGACAGGGCCCAACCCCTCCACTTT

abundance: NA
v_gene: TRBV7-3
j_gene: TRBJ1-2
d_gene: TRBD1
CDR3aa: CASSPYPDRGYGYTF
CDR3nt: TGTGCCAGCAGCCCCTACCCCGACAGGGGCTATGGCTACACCTTC

abundance: NA
v_gene: TRBV28
j_gene: TRBJ1-4
d_gene: TRBD1
CDR3aa: CASSPPGQVATNEKLFF
CDR3nt: TGTGCCAGCAGTCCCCCGGGACAGGTTGCAACTAATGAAAAACTGTTTTTT

abundance: NA
v_gene: TRBV9
j_gene: TRBJ1-5
d_gene: TRBD1
CDR3aa: CASSPQQGNQPQHF
CDR3nt: TGTGCCAGCAGCCCCCAACAGGGGAATCAGCCCCAGCATTTT

abundance: NA
v_gene: TRBV5-1
j_gene: TRBJ1-2
d_gene: NA
CDR3aa: CASSSGNWGGYTF
CDR3nt: TGCGCCAGCAGCTCCGGGAACTGGGGAGGCTACACCTTC

abundance: NA
v_gene: TRBV10-3
j_gene: TRBJ1-2
d_gene: TRBD1
CDR3aa: CAILGQGTNYGYTF
CDR3nt: TGTGCCATCCTCGGACAGGGGACTAACTATGGCTACACCTTC

abundance: NA
v_gene: TRBV5-5
j_gene: TRBJ2-7
d_gene: TRBD2
CDR3aa: CASSTGLAGRFYEQYF
CDR3nt: TGTGCCAGCAGCACCGGACTAGCGGGGAGGTTCTACGAGCAGTACTTC

abundance: NA
v_gene: TRBV15
j_gene: TRBJ1-2
d_gene: TRBD1
CDR3aa: CATSRAGNRGQDAGYTF
CDR3nt: TGTGCCACCAGCAGAGCAGGGAACAGGGGGCAAGACGCGGGCTACACCTTC

abundance: NA
v_gene: TRBV27
j_gene: TRBJ2-2
d_gene: NA
CDR3aa: CASSFAGSGELFF
CDR3nt: TGTGCCAGCAGTTTCGCGGGGTCCGGGGAGCTGTTTTTT

abundance: NA
v_gene: TRBV16
j_gene: TRBJ1-5
d_gene: NA
CDR3aa: CASSQTDTSNQPQHF
CDR3nt: TGTGCCAGCAGCCAAACAGACACAAGCAATCAGCCCCAGCATTTT

abundance: once
v_gene: TRBV19
j_gene: TRBJ2-7
d_gene: NA
CDR3aa: CASSTLREQYF
CDR3nt: TGTGCCAGTAGTACCTTGCGCGAGCAGTACTTC

abundance: NA
v_gene: TRBV2
j_gene: TRBJ2-3
d_gene: NA
CDR3aa: CASGKDLTSTDTQYF
CDR3nt: TGTGCCAGCGGTAAGGACTTGACTAGCACAGATACGCAGTATTTT

abundance: NA
v_gene: TRBV4-2
j_gene: TRBJ2-7
d_gene: TRBD2
CDR3aa: CASSPLGLADSYEQYF
CDR3nt: TGTGCCAGCAGCCCCTTGGGACTAGCGGATTCCTACGAGCAGTACTTC

abundance: NA
v_gene: TRBV7-3
j_gene: TRBJ2-7
d_gene: NA
CDR3aa: CASSLFPGNSYEQYF
CDR3nt: TGTGCCAGCAGCTTATTTCCGGGTAACTCCTACGAGCAGTACTTC

abundance: NA
v_gene: TRBV12-3/TRBV12-4
j_gene: TRBJ1-2
d_gene: TRBD1
CDR3aa: CASSLDAGGGYTF
CDR3nt: TGTGCCAGCAGTTTAGACGCAGGGGGCGGCTACACCTTC